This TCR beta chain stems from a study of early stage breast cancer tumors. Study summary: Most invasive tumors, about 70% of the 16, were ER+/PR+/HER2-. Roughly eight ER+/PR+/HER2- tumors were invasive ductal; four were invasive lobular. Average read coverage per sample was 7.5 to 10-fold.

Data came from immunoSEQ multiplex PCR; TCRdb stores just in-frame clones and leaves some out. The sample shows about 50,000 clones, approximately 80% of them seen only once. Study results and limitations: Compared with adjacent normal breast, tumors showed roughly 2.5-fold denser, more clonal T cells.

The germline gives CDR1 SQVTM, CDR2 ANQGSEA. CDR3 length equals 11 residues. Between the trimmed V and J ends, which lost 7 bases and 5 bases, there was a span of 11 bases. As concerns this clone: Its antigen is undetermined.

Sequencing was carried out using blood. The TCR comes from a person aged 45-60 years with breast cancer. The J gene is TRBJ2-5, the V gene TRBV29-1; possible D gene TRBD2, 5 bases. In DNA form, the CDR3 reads TGCAGCGCCGTTGAGGGCGAGACCCAGTACTTC. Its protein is CSAVEGETQYF. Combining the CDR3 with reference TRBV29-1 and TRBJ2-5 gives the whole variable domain SAVISQKPSRDICQRGTSLTIQCQVDSQVTMMFWYRQQPGQSLTLIATANQGSEATYESGFVIDKFPISRPNLTFSTLTVSNMSPEDSSIYLCSAVEGETQYFGPGTRLLVL.